The entry below describes one T cell receptor (beta chain). The antigen remains undetermined. The data derive from a study of OX40 agonist ivuxolimab in advanced cancers. The wider study: Around 40% of patients had received prior checkpoint inhibitor therapy. The study's findings and limits: At 0.1 to 3.0 mg/kg, clonal expansion of CD4+ and CD8+ blood T cells had occurred by week 6. Partly responding patients at 0.1-3.0 mg/kg showed some of the smallest clonal expansion. CD8+ T cells were the subset that, on average, had more expanded clones than CD4+.

The method was immunoSEQ multiplex PCR; TCRdb's version includes in-frame clones alone and lacks a portion of them. Of about 67,000 clones in the sample, more than 70% were seen once. From germline, CDR1 is SGHNT and CDR2 YYREEE (reference sequence). The CDR3 is 14 residues long. The V and J ends lost 3 bases and 6 bases respectively, with 14 bases between them. The chain is built from TRBV5-4 and TRBJ2-3; D uncertain. The sequenced sample was CD4+ or CD8+ T cells sorted from blood, obtained in a trial of the OX40 agonist ivuxolimab. The clonotype comes from an adult with an advanced solid tumor such as melanoma, head and neck, liver or kidney cancer. The CDR3 sequence: CASSSATDIDTQYF. The CDR3 bases are TGTGCCAGCAGCTCGGCCACAGATATTGATACGCAGTATTTT.